A selection of T cell receptor beta chains follows, all from one sample in a study of T cells in Graves' hyperthyroidism and ophthalmopathy. A single record per CDR3 protein comes from TCRdb applying MiXCR to the multiplex PCR reads. In the table there are 300,000 to 450,000 distinct CDR3 sequences, approximately 13% of which are singletons. Sequenced sample: blood. All receptors derive from an older woman with Graves' hyperthyroidism. The CDR3 runs from the conserved cysteine through the conserved F or W. D genes are given only for firm matches. Rows give clone size only sometimes, using once, few, many, or a class for an expanded clone.

14,TRBV10-1,.,TRBJ2-1,.,TGCGCCAGCAGTGGAGGGGGAAGAGTGAATGAGCAGTTCTTC,CASSGGGRVNEQFF
14,TRBV5-1,.,TRBJ2-2,.,TGCGCCAGCAGACCGGGACTCGCAACCGGGGAGCTGTTTTTT,CASRPGLATGELFF
12,TRBV6-1,.,TRBJ2-3,TRBD2,TGTGCCAGCGCAGCGGGATTGGATACGCAGTATTTT,CASAAGLDTQYF
17,TRBV6-1,many,TRBJ1-3,TRBD1,TGTGCCAGCAGTAAAGGACCGGGACAGGGTATCGGAAACACCATATATTTT,CASSKGPGQGIGNTIYF
15,TRBV12-3/TRBV12-4,many,TRBJ1-1,TRBD1,TGTGCCAGCAGTTACTCGACAGGGGGCGGCACTGAAGCTTTCTTT,CASSYSTGGGTEAFF
15,TRBV4-2,few,TRBJ2-5,TRBD2,TGTGCCAGCAGCCAAGATCCGAGCGGGACTGAGACCCAGTACTTC,CASSQDPSGTETQYF
16,TRBV19,.,TRBJ2-1,.,TGTGCCAGTAGTATAGGTAATGAAAACCCCTACAATGAGCAGTTCTTC,CASSIGNENPYNEQFF
14,TRBV7-3,many,TRBJ2-3,.,TGTGCCAGCAGCTTAACGAGAGACACAGATACGCAGTATTTT,CASSLTRDTDTQYF
17,TRBV27,many,TRBJ2-7,.,TGTGCCAGCAGTCCCCTCGGGCTGGGAGGGGGCTCCTACGAGCAGTACTTC,CASSPLGLGGGSYEQYF
17,TRBV3-1,.,TRBJ2-5,TRBD2,TGTGCCAGCAGACTTGATGGGACAGCGGGGGGGGGCGAGACCCAGTACTTC,CASRLDGTAGGGETQYF
14,TRBV7-2,many,TRBJ2-3,.,TGTGCCAGCAGCTTAGTTGCGGCCGGTGGGGAGCAGTATTTT,CASSLVAAGGEQYF
12,TRBV7-9,many,TRBJ2-1,TRBD1,TGTGCCAGCAGCTTATTGGGACAGGCGCATTTCTTC,CASSLLGQAHFF
15,TRBV28,few,TRBJ1-2,.,TGTGCCAGCAGTTTCTGGGGGGCGGCCAACTATGGCTACACCTTC,CASSFWGAANYGYTF
14,TRBV18,many,TRBJ1-5,.,TGTGCCAGCTCATCTGAGGACGGCAATCAGCCCCAGCATTTT,CASSSEDGNQPQHF
14,TRBV20-1,many,TRBJ2-5,TRBD2,TGCAGTGCTGCTGGCGGGAGGCCCCAAGAGACCCAGTACTTC,CSAAGGRPQETQYF
12,TRBV20-1,many,TRBJ2-1,.,TGCAGTGCTAGAGGGGTAGGCGGCACGCAGTTCTTC,CSARGVGGTQFF
11,TRBV20-1,.,TRBJ2-2,.,TGCAGTGCTATCAACACCGGGGAGCTGTTTTTT,CSAINTGELFF
17,TRBV4-1,.,TRBJ2-1,TRBD2,TGCGCCAGCAGCCAGGGGACTAGCGGGAGATTCTACAATGAGCAGTTCTTC,CASSQGTSGRFYNEQFF
14,TRBV20-1,many,TRBJ2-7,TRBD2,TGCAGTGCAGGGGACTACCGCAGCTCCTACGAGCAGTACTTC,CSAGDYRSSYEQYF
15,TRBV18,many,TRBJ2-7,.,TGTGCCAGCTCACCAAGAGGCTCCGTTGACGGCGAGCAGTACTTC,CASSPRGSVDGEQYF
18,TRBV7-8,many,TRBJ2-6,.,TGTGCCAGCAGCCCGAGGGTGGGGGGCGTCTCCGGGGCCAACGTCCTGACTTTC,CASSPRVGGVSGANVLTF
15,TRBV12-3/TRBV12-4,.,TRBJ2-1,TRBD2,TGTGCCAGCAGTTTTATTGGACTAGCGGACAATGAGCAGTTCTTC,CASSFIGLADNEQFF
13,TRBV20-1,.,TRBJ2-3,.,TGCAGTGCCCTGCCAGGGTCCACAGATACGCAGTATTTT,CSALPGSTDTQYF
13,TRBV7-3,many,TRBJ2-1,.,TGTGCCAGCAGCTTAATGGACTCGGGTGAGCAGTTCTTC,CASSLMDSGEQFF
15,TRBV11-2,many,TRBJ2-1,TRBD2,TGTGCCAGCAGCCCCGTGAGCGGGAGTAGTAATGAGCAGTTCTTC,CASSPVSGSSNEQFF
15,TRBV5-1,many,TRBJ2-5,.,TGCGCCAGCAGCTTGGCGTCGAGCGGACAAGAGACCCAGTACTTC,CASSLASSGQETQYF
13,TRBV28,many,TRBJ1-2,.,TGTGCCAGCAGTTTCGGAGGACGCTATGGCTACACCTTC,CASSFGGRYGYTF
13,TRBV10-3,many,TRBJ1-1,.,TGTGCCATCAGTGAACCCTTGAACACTGAAGCTTTCTTT,CAISEPLNTEAFF
16,TRBV7-9,many,TRBJ2-1,.,TGTGCCAGCAGCTCCCTTTTGGGAAGCTCCTACAATGAGCAGTTCTTC,CASSSLLGSSYNEQFF
12,TRBV3-1,many,TRBJ1-2,.,TGTGCCAGCAGCCCATTGGGGGATGGCTACACCTTC,CASSPLGDGYTF